This T cell receptor (beta chain) emerged from a study of blood T cell repertoires in COVID-19 (dated by TCRdb to about 2020). Concerning the study at large: Samples covering the acute and convalescent phases of COVID-19 were provided by collaborators in the United States, Italy and Spain. The samples were drawn from the first 160 participants of the ongoing ImmuneRACE study and from about 1,200 subjects provided by 6 global collaborators. The material from the prospective study consisted of cDNA or gDNA derived from T cells, B-cell-depleted T cells, or PBMCs. The repertoires were released in a freely available public database intended as a resource for research on the immune response to SARS-CoV-2. The dataset comprised deeply sampled blood TCRbeta repertoires from subjects exposed to, actively infected with, or recovered from COVID-19. The sample metadata nearly always contained a de-identified subject ID, COVID-19 status, age in years and sex. HLA class I and class II types, where available, came from metadata supplied by the sample provider rather than from assay-based typing.

Including cysteine and phenylalanine, the CDR3 has 14 amino acids. Just the 42-base CDR3 DNA is kept, in frame starting at base 1. As encoded in the germline V gene, CDR1 is MDHEN while CDR2 is SYDVKM. V and J are truncated by 3 bases and 6 bases respectively, leaving an intervening sequence of 13 bases. What the research found in general, with its limitations: The amount of clinical and demographic metadata varied by source and participant and was provided uncurated.

Remarks on this clone: Which antigen it targets is not known. Qualities for individual bases were not recorded, and no much larger clone is one base off.

In the prospective study, participants were roughly 18 to 95 years old, resided in about two dozen geographic areas of the United States, and were enrolled through a virtual design. In the prospective study, cohorts were assigned on the basis of participant-reported clinical history obtained from a screening survey and a study questionnaire. A participant counted as exposed if, within 2 weeks of entering the study, that participant had been in contact with someone who had a PCR-confirmed or clinician-diagnosed COVID-19 case. Each participant in the prospective study had whole blood, serum and a nasopharyngeal or oropharyngeal swab collected by mobile phlebotomists. Prospective study participants could optionally give additional blood draws and questionnaires over an approximately two-month period. Prospective study blood samples were shipped either frozen or at room temperature before DNA extraction.

The immunoSEQ Assay, a bias-controlled multiplex PCR, was used to amplify TCRbeta CDR3 regions from genomic DNA. The study's own analysis went as follows. Nucleated cell counts per sample were estimated from amplification of reference gene primers within the assay. To quantify the absolute abundance of each unique TCRbeta CDR3 rearrangement, sequence reads were collapsed and filtered. For each sample, productive Simpson clonality was calculated by taking the square root of Simpson's diversity index across productive rearrangements. What TCRdb holds here is the immuneACCESS table cut down to in-frame rearrangements. Part of the clones is not present; checked against another copy, under half of the missing clones reflect an unresolved V gene, and the others are unexplained. Clonal size and the V and J genes are those of that table, whereas D and trimming came from the DNA. For this sample there are around 150,000 clones; roughly 84% appear just once. The ten most abundant clones make up roughly 5.6% of the sample.

Sequencing was performed on PBMCs or T cells enriched from blood (not recorded which). This chain joins TRBV28 to TRBJ2-3; the D gene is perhaps TRBD1, from 7 matching bases. The TCR originated in a man between 65 and 79 years old who had been exposed to COVID-19. The CDR3 region reads CASSFQGGKDTQYF. The DNA reads as follows: TGTGCCAGCAGTTTCCAGGGGGGAAAGGATACGCAGTATTTT.